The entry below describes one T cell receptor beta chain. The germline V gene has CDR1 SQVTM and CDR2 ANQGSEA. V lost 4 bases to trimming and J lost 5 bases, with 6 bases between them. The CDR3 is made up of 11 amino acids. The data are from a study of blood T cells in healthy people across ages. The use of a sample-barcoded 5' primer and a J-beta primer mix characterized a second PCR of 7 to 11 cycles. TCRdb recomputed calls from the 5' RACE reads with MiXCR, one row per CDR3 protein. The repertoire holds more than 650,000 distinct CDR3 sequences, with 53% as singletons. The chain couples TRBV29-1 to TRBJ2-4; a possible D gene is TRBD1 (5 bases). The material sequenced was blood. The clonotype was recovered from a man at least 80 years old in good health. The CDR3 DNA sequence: TGCAGCGTTGGACAGCAAAACATTCAGTACTTC. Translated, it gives CSVGQQNIQYF.